This T cell receptor beta chain stems from a study of blood T cell repertoires in COVID-19. Germline values: CDR1 SGHRS, CDR2 YFSETQ. V gave up 4 bases and J gave up 5 bases, with 21 bases separating them. The CDR3 has 16 amino acids. Method: immunoSEQ multiplex PCR; TCRdb's copy keeps in-frame clones and lacks some. The sample lists roughly 290,000 clones; 80% to 90% were seen once. The sample comprised PBMCs or T cells enriched from blood (not recorded which). The TCR sequence derives from a woman under 40 who had recovered from COVID-19. The chain recombines TRBV5-1 with TRBJ2-5; possible D gene TRBD2, 6 bases. The CDR3 DNA is TGCGCCAGCAGCCGCGGGGACCAGACAGTCCGGGAGACCCAGTACTTC. Its protein is CASSRGDQTVRETQYF.